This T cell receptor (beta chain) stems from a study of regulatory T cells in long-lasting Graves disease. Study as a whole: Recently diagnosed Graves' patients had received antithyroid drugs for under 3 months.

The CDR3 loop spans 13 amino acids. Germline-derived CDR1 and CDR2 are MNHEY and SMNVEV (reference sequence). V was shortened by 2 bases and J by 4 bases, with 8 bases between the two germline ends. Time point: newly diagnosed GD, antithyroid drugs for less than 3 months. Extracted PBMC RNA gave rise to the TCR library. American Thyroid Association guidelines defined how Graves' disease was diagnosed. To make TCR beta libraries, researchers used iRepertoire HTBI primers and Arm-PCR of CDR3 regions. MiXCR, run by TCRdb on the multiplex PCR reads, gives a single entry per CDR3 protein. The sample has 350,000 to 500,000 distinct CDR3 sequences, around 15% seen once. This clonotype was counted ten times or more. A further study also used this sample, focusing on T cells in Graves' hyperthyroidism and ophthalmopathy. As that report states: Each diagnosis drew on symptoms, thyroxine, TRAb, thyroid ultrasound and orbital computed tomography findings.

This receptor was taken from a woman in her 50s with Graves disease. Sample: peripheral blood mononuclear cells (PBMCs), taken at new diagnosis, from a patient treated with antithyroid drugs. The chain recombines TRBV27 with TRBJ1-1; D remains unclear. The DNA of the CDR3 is TGTGCCAGCAGTTTAGGGGATGGCACTGAAGCTTTCTTT. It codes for CASSLGDGTEAFF.